The 28 T cell receptor beta chains below all came from one sample that was sequenced in a study of cytomegalovirus exposure and HLA in healthy donors. Libraries were prepared by immunoSEQ multiplex PCR; TCRdb keeps only in-frame clonotypes and omits some of them. The data show some 240,000 clones, with approximately 87% seen just once and roughly 5.5% held by the top ten. The sequenced material came from PBMCs. These receptors were taken from a young woman in good health and CMV-seronegative.

The V gene is TRBV6-5, the J gene TRBJ1-1, with 8 bases lining up with TRBD1. Unmatched junction bases numbered 13, after V lost 10 bases and J lost 3 bases. The CDR3 consists of 15 residues. CDR1 is MNHEY, CDR2 SVGAGI, per germline. CDR3 nucleotides: TGTGCCACCCACAGGGGGGCCCACACGGACACTGAAGCTTTCTTT. Translated: CATHRGAHTDTEAFF.

J is TRBJ1-2 and V is TRBV19; D is ambiguous. This CDR3 has 15 amino acids. V gave up 5 bases and J gave up 4 bases, with 17 bases separating them. CDR1 and CDR2 (germline): LNHDA, SQIVND (reference sequence). Here the CDR3 reads CASSYDEIPLYGYTF. The CDR3 DNA reads TGTGCCAGTAGTTACGACGAGATTCCCCTCTATGGCTACACCTTC.

J is TRBJ2-5 and V is TRBV28, with D unclear. The V and J ends lost 8 bases and 0 bases respectively, with 19 bases between them. Germline V CDR1 and CDR2: MDHEN, SYDVKM. The CDR3 totals 16 residues. The CDR3 protein is CASLGYSAEYQETQYF. The CDR3 nucleotides are TGTGCCAGCTTGGGGTATAGTGCAGAATACCAAGAGACCCAGTACTTC.

The chain has TRBV29-1 and TRBJ1-2, with no clear D. V was pared by 2 bases and J by 0 bases, with 4 bases between. CDR3 size: 12 residues. Looked up from germline, CDR1 is SQVTM and CDR2 is ANQGSEA. The CDR3 nucleotides read TGCAGCGTTGAACGGACTAACTATGGCTACACCTTC. Protein: CSVERTNYGYTF.

V gene TRBV2 combines with J gene TRBJ2-6; the D gene could be TRBD1 or TRBD2 (5 bases each). Germline V lookup: CDR1 SNHLY, CDR2 FYNNEI. V was clipped by 4 bases and J by 2 bases, with 9 bases between them. The CDR3 covers 15 residues. The CDR3 nucleotides read TGTGCCAGCAGTGCCTTGGGGGCTGGGGCCAACGTCCTGACTTTC. Protein product: CASSALGAGANVLTF.

This chain uses TRBV5-1 with TRBJ1-4, with 7 bases lining up with TRBD1. J gave up 4 bases and V 2 bases, and 5 bases lay outside the gene matches. The CDR3 is made up of 15 amino acids. Germline V gene data show CDR1 as SGHRS and CDR2 as YFSETQ. CDR3 in DNA: TGCGCCAGCAGCTTAGAGACAGGGCGTAATGAAAAACTGTTTTTT. Encoded protein: CASSLETGRNEKLFF. Looking up the rest from reference TRBV5-1 and TRBJ1-4 gives the full variable domain: KAGVTQTPRYLIKTRGQQVTLSCSPISGHRSVSWYQQTPGQGLQFLFEYFSETQRNKGNFPGRFSGRQFSNSRSEMNVSTLELGDSALYLCASSLETGRNEKLFFGSGTQLSVL.

V and J are TRBV5-1 and TRBJ2-3; TRBD2 agrees at 8 bases. CDR1 is SGHRS and CDR2 is YFSETQ in the germline V gene. The CDR3 is made up of 20 amino acids. V was clipped by 0 bases and J by 1 base; unmatched bases: 16. CDR3 nucleotides: TGCGCCAGCAGCTTGGTAGTCAGGAGCAGAGCGGGGGCTGGCACAGATACGCAGTATTTT. This encodes CASSLVVRSRAGAGTDTQYF.

The V and J genes are TRBV5-4 and TRBJ1-1, with TRBD1 matching 8 bases. With V trimmed by 4 bases and J by 1 base, 6 bases remained unmatched. This CDR3 contains 15 residues. CDR1 SGHNT and CDR2 YYREEE come from the germline V gene (reference sequence). CDR3 residues: CASSTRTGQNTEAFF. The CDR3 nucleotides read TGTGCCAGCAGCACAAGGACAGGGCAGAACACTGAAGCTTTCTTT.

V usage is TRBV29-1 and J usage is TRBJ2-7; the match to TRBD2 covers 10 bases. With V trimmed by 7 bases and J by 0 bases, 6 bases remained unmatched. The CDR3 contains 14 residues. CDR1 is SQVTM and CDR2 is ANQGSEA in the germline V gene. The CDR3 region has the DNA TGCAGCGCTAGGACTAGCGGAGACTCCTACGAGCAGTACTTC. As protein: CSARTSGDSYEQYF.

The CDR3 loop reads CARSGGSTGYDGYTF. The DNA for the CDR3 is TGCGCCAGGTCTGGCGGGTCAACTGGATACGACGGCTACACCTTC. V and J are TRBV10-1 and TRBJ1-2; D remains unclear. CDR1 is WNHNN and CDR2 is SYGVQD in the germline V gene (reference sequence). The CDR3 is made up of 15 amino acids. The V end was cut by 9 bases, the J end by 8 bases, with 25 bases between.

The chain links TRBV28 to TRBJ1-3; no definite D call. The CDR3 runs 14 residues. With 8 bases removed from V and 0 bases from J, the gap between germline ends came to 11 bases. Germline V lookup: CDR1 MDHEN, CDR2 SYDVKM. In DNA form, the CDR3 reads TGTGCCAGCGCCCCTGGGAGCTCTGGAAACACCATATATTTT. This encodes CASAPGSSGNTIYF.

Details on this clone: Other nucleotide sequences in the sample specify the same CDR3. The chain recombines TRBV18 with TRBJ2-7; 7 bases align to TRBD1. CDR3 length: 15 residues. The germline CDR1 and CDR2 sequences are KGHSH and LQKENI. V trimming: 0 bases; J trimming: 0 bases; junction bases outside the gene matches: 2. The CDR3 DNA reads as TGTGCCAGCTCACCACCAAACAGGGGCTCCTACGAGCAGTACTTC. Translation gives CASSPPNRGSYEQYF.

The V gene is TRBV28, the J gene TRBJ1-2; unclear D gene. Trimming took off 5 bases at V and 8 bases at J, with 21 bases between the two ends. The CDR3 consists of 15 residues. In germline, CDR1 is MDHEN, CDR2 SYDVKM. The CDR3 loop reads CASSPWTYVEKGYTF. The CDR3 bases are TGTGCCAGCAGTCCATGGACTTACGTAGAAAAGGGCTACACCTTC.

V usage is TRBV9 and J usage is TRBJ2-1; D is tentatively TRBD1 or TRBD2 (6 bases each). The germline V gene has CDR1 SGDLS and CDR2 YYNGEE. The CDR3 has 14 residues. V lost 3 bases and J lost 6, with 13 bases in between. The CDR3 sequence: CASSGGQGGNEQFF. The CDR3 DNA reads as TGTGCCAGCAGCGGGGGGCAGGGAGGCAATGAGCAGTTCTTC.

This chain connects TRBV2 to TRBJ2-7; D remains ambiguous. Trimming removed 7 bases from V and 3 bases from J, with 10 bases in between. CDR1 and CDR2 from the germline V gene are SNHLY and FYNNEI. The CDR3 is made up of 12 amino acids. The CDR3 sequence: CASTRQGYEQYF. For the CDR3, the DNA is TGTGCCAGCACCAGGCAAGGCTACGAGCAGTACTTC.

The chain recombines TRBV9 with TRBJ1-1, with D possibly being TRBD1 (5 bases). V was trimmed by 3 bases and J by 1 base, leaving 10 bases between them. CDR3 length: 14 amino acids. Germline CDR1 reads SGDLS; CDR2 reads YYNGEE. The CDR3 region is CASSEGIENTEAFF. The DNA for the CDR3 is TGTGCCAGCAGCGAGGGGATAGAGAACACTGAAGCTTTCTTT.

V is TRBV25-1 and J is TRBJ2-7; 10 nucleotides align to TRBD1. CDR3 size: 14 residues. CDR1 is MGHDK and CDR2 is SYGVNS in the germline V gene. V lost 6 bases, J lost 1 base, and 3 bases stayed unmatched. The CDR3 is CASRPGQGSYEQYF. In DNA, the CDR3 is TGTGCCAGCAGACCGGGACAGGGGTCCTACGAGCAGTACTTC.

The rearrangement uses TRBV28 and TRBJ1-2; D unresolved. This CDR3 region has 13 residues. V gave up 5 bases and J gave up 4 bases, with 11 bases separating them. CDR1 MDHEN and CDR2 SYDVKM come from the germline V gene. CDR3 protein: CASSLGSGYGYTF. CDR3 bases: TGTGCCAGCAGTCTGGGGTCTGGCTATGGCTACACCTTC.

This chain uses TRBV5-1 with TRBJ1-4; 7 bases match TRBD1. Germline CDR1 SGHRS, CDR2 YFSETQ. CDR3 size: 14 residues. J lost 6 bases, V lost 4 bases, and 6 bases had no gene match. The CDR3 sequence: CASSNRGGDEKLFF. CDR3 DNA: TGCGCCAGCAGCAACAGGGGAGGAGATGAAAAACTGTTTTTT.

This chain connects TRBV30 to TRBJ1-2; unclear D gene. V lost 2 bases and J lost 3, with 7 bases in between. This CDR3 is 12 amino acids long. Germline loops: CDR1 GTSNPN, CDR2 SVGIG (reference sequence). In DNA, the CDR3 is TGTGCCTGGAGTACTCGATACTATGGCTACACCTTC. Encoded protein: CAWSTRYYGYTF. Supplemented by reference TRBV30 and TRBJ1-2, the full variable domain reads SQTIHQWPATLVQPVGSPLSLECTVEGTSNPNLYWYRQAAGRGLQLLFYSVGIGQISSEVPQNLSASRPQDRQFILSSKKLLLSDSGFYLCAWSTRYYGYTFGSGTRLTVV.

V usage is TRBV4-2 and J usage is TRBJ1-1, with D uncertain. Germline values: CDR1 LGHNA, CDR2 YNFKEQ. The CDR3 contains 14 residues. Trimming cost V 0 bases and J 5 bases, with 10 bases left between them. The CDR3 reads CASSQDLGQTEAFF. CDR3 bases: TGTGCCAGCAGCCAAGATCTCGGCCAGACTGAAGCTTTCTTT.

The chain has TRBV5-6 and TRBJ1-2, with TRBD1 matching over 7 bases. Germline V lookup: CDR1 SGHDT, CDR2 YYEEEE. V was clipped by 1 base and J by 8 bases; unmatched bases: 2. This CDR3 has 12 amino acids. CDR3 coding DNA: TGTGCCAGCAGCTTGTGGACAGGCGGCTACACCTTC. It codes for CASSLWTGGYTF.

Only one count was recorded for this clone. The rearrangement links TRBV5-1 to TRBJ2-3; tentative D call: TRBD1 (6 bases). CDR1 and CDR2 from the germline V gene are SGHRS and YFSETQ. The CDR3 has 15 residues. Trimming pared 3 bases from V and 4 bases from J, leaving 15 bases between. CDR3 loop: CASSSIQGGADTQYF. DNA of the CDR3: TGCGCCAGCAGCTCGATACAGGGTGGGGCAGATACGCAGTATTTT.

The CDR3 protein is CASRRSGGNTGELFF. The CDR3 DNA is TGTGCCAGCCGTCGTAGCGGGGGAAACACCGGGGAGCTGTTTTTT. J is TRBJ2-2 and V is TRBV6-5, with 9 bases fitting TRBD2. With V trimmed by 8 bases and J by 2 bases, 6 bases remained unmatched. The CDR3 runs to 15 residues. CDR1 and CDR2 (germline): MNHEY, SVGAGI.

The rearrangement joins TRBV5-6 to TRBJ1-1, with TRBD1 as a possible D gene (6 bases). CDR1 is SGHDT, CDR2 YYEEEE, per germline. This CDR3 is 16 amino acids long. Trimming stripped 2 bases from V and 4 bases from J, with 18 bases between. CDR3 bases: TGTGCCAGCAGCTTAGACGCGCGGGGGCCGGCCACTGAAGCTTTCTTT. Translated: CASSLDARGPATEAFF.

The chain couples TRBV19 to TRBJ1-2; TRBD1 matches 10 bases. This CDR3 comprises 17 residues. Germline CDR1 reads LNHDA; CDR2 reads SQIVND (reference sequence). The junction had 10 bases not matched to a gene; V was cut back by 3 bases and J by 3 bases. In DNA form, the CDR3 reads TGTGCCAGTAGTATCCTCCAACCCGGGACAGGGGACTATGGCTACACCTTC. Its protein is CASSILQPGTGDYGYTF.

This clone was seen only a few times. The chain recombines TRBV10-3 with TRBJ1-4; D remains ambiguous. This CDR3 is built from 15 residues. V lost 0 bases, J lost 8 bases, and 13 bases lay in between. Germline CDR1 reads ENHRY; CDR2 reads SYGVKD. The CDR3 coding sequence is TGTGCCATCAGTGAGTCTGGGAGGGAGGGAGAAAAACTGTTTTTT. It codes for CAISESGREGEKLFF.

The chain uses TRBV18 and TRBJ2-1; D remains ambiguous. The CDR3 contains 16 residues. Germline lookup yields CDR1 KGHSH and CDR2 LQKENI. V was clipped by 4 bases and J by 3 bases, with 16 bases between them. The CDR3 spells CASSLTYRADYNEQFF. CDR3 in DNA: TGTGCCAGCTCACTCACATATAGGGCAGACTACAATGAGCAGTTCTTC.